The rows below give T cell receptor beta chains drawn from one sample of a study of CD8+CD57+ T cells in acquired aplastic anemia. TCRdb processed the reads anew with MiXCR; each CDR3 protein has one entry. The data contain 160,000 or so distinct CDR3 sequences, under 55% of them singletons. Sequenced: sorted CD4+, CD8+, or CD8+CD57+ T cells (not recorded which) from PBMCs. All receptors come from a human donor with aplastic anemia. CDR3s include the opening cysteine and the closing phenylalanine or tryptophan. A D gene is named only where the DNA matches it firmly. Part of the rows lack a size; the others show once, few, many or a class for expanded clones.

d_call	v_call	j_call	clone_size	cdr3_nt	cdr3_aa
NA	TRBV24-1	TRBJ1-5	NA	TGTGCCACCAGTGATTTGCTAGGGTATCAGCCCCAGCATTTT	CATSDLLGYQPQHF
NA	TRBV6-1	TRBJ1-1	NA	TGTGCCAGCAGAGCTGGGACAACAGGGAACACTGAAGCTTTCTTT	CASRAGTTGNTEAFF
NA	TRBV14	TRBJ2-3	many	TGTGCCAGCAGCTCCAACAGCGCGGAAGATACGCAGTATTTT	CASSSNSAEDTQYF
NA	TRBV19	TRBJ2-6	NA	TGTGCCAGTAGTATCTGGGACTCTGGGGCCAACGTCCTGACTTTC	CASSIWDSGANVLTF
TRBD1	TRBV2	TRBJ2-7	NA	TGTGCCAGCAGAGACAGGGGGTCGTCCTACGAGCAGTACTTC	CASRDRGSSYEQYF
NA	TRBV2	TRBJ2-5	few	TGTGCCAGCAGAGGGGAGAAGACCCAGTACTTC	CASRGEKTQYF
TRBD1	TRBV6-1	TRBJ1-1	NA	TGTGCCAGCAGCCCGGCCGGGACAGGGTGGGACACTGAAGCTTTCTTT	CASSPAGTGWDTEAFF
NA	TRBV20-1	TRBJ1-6	NA	TGCAGTGCTAGAGGGGGCGCATTATCTTCACCCCTCCACTTT	CSARGGALSSPLHF
TRBD1	TRBV12-3/TRBV12-4	TRBJ1-5	NA	TGTGCCAGCAGTTCCTCCGGGACAGCCAGCAATCAGCCCCAGCATTTT	CASSSSGTASNQPQHF
TRBD2	TRBV20-1	TRBJ2-5	NA	TGCAGTGCTACATGGACTAGCGGAGAGACCCAGTACTTC	CSATWTSGETQYF
NA	TRBV7-8	TRBJ2-7	many	TGTGCCAGCAGCCACTCCTACGAGCAGTACTTC	CASSHSYEQYF
NA	TRBV19	TRBJ2-2	NA	TGTGCCAGTAGGGTGGGGGACCTCACTACCGGGGAGCTGTTTTTT	CASRVGDLTTGELFF
TRBD1	TRBV6-1	TRBJ2-7	NA	TGTGCCAGCAGGCGTGGACAGGTTGCCTACGAGCAGTACTTC	CASRRGQVAYEQYF
TRBD1	TRBV10-1	TRBJ1-3	many	TGCGCCAGCAGTCTCGGACAGGGGCCGGTCGACACCATATATTTT	CASSLGQGPVDTIYF
NA	TRBV6-4	TRBJ2-5	many	TGTGCCAGCAGTGATAAAGGGGGCCAAGAGACCCAGTACTTC	CASSDKGGQETQYF
TRBD1	TRBV12-3/TRBV12-4	TRBJ1-2	many	TGTGCCAGCAGTTTGCTGACAGGGGATATTTTCTATGGCTACACCTTC	CASSLLTGDIFYGYTF
TRBD1	TRBV24-1	TRBJ2-5	NA	TGTGCCACCAGTGATTTGGGTCGGGACAGGGGAGAGACCCAGTACTTC	CATSDLGRDRGETQYF
NA	TRBV29-1	TRBJ2-3	NA	TGCAGCGTTGTAACTAGCACAGATACACAGTATTTT	CSVVTSTDTQYF
TRBD1	TRBV3-1	TRBJ1-1	many	TGTGCCAGCAGCCCGACAGGGACCCAGAACACTGAAGCTTTCTTT	CASSPTGTQNTEAFF
TRBD1	TRBV6-1	TRBJ1-2	NA	TGTGCCAGCAGTGGGGAGGGGGCCCACTATGGCTACACCTTC	CASSGEGAHYGYTF
TRBD2	TRBV5-8	TRBJ2-7	many	TGTGCCAGCAGCTTGGTGGCAGCGGGGGCCGAGCAGTACTTC	CASSLVAAGAEQYF
NA	TRBV20-1	TRBJ2-7	few	TGCAGTGCTGGGGGGACAGTCCAGTACTTC	CSAGGTVQYF
NA	TRBV2	TRBJ1-5	many	TGTGCCAGCAGCATATCTGTTAGCAATCAGCCCCAGCATTTT	CASSISVSNQPQHF
TRBD1	TRBV5-1	TRBJ1-1	many	TGCGCCAGCAGGGACAGGGATCACGCTGAAGCTTTCTTT	CASRDRDHAEAFF